This T cell receptor (beta chain) was found in a study of blood T cell repertoires in COVID-19. The V end was cut by 0 bases, the J end by 0 bases, with 12 bases between. This CDR3 contains 16 residues. CDR1 and CDR2 (germline): SGHRS, YFSETQ. Under the authors' procedure: Researchers report that nucleated cell counts were estimated from reference gene primer amplification. Some clones are missing from TCRdb's copy, which holds only in-frame ones; the method was immunoSEQ multiplex PCR. V and J calls and clone size follow that table, whereas D and trimming were derived from the DNA. The data show 150,000 to 200,000 clones, roughly 80% seen once.

The sequencing sample was made of peripheral blood. This chain joins TRBV5-1 and TRBJ1-2, with D perhaps TRBD1 (6 bases). This sequence originates from a man aged 60 to 75 with acute or convalescent COVID-19. The CDR3 loop is CASSLDRAEANYGYTF. DNA of the CDR3: TGCGCCAGCAGCTTGGACAGGGCCGAAGCTAACTATGGCTACACCTTC.